This TCR beta chain appears in the sequencing data of a study of cytomegalovirus exposure and HLA in healthy donors. Study results and limitations: Later analysis identified 16,000 or so TCR beta sequences associated with HLA alleles, using a false discovery rate threshold of 0.05.

This clone was seen more than once but under ten times. Its specificity is unknown. The PCR used 60 Vbeta and 13 Jbeta primers. Sequenced by immunoSEQ multiplex PCR; TCRdb stores in-frame clones only, minus some. The sample yields around 150,000 clones, under 80% seen once. Sequencing was carried out using PBMCs. This receptor was obtained from a female donor in good health and CMV-seronegative.

The CDR3, as DNA: TGTGCCAGCAGCTTGGATTCTAGCGGTTATTTATACAATGAGCAGTTCTTC. It encodes CASSLDSSGYLYNEQFF. This chain connects TRBV5-4 to TRBJ2-1, with TRBD2 identical over 7 bases. This CDR3 has 17 amino acids. Losses at the gene ends were 0 bases for V and 4 bases for J; bases not matched to a gene: 10. The germline gives CDR1 SGHNT, CDR2 YYREEE (reference sequence).